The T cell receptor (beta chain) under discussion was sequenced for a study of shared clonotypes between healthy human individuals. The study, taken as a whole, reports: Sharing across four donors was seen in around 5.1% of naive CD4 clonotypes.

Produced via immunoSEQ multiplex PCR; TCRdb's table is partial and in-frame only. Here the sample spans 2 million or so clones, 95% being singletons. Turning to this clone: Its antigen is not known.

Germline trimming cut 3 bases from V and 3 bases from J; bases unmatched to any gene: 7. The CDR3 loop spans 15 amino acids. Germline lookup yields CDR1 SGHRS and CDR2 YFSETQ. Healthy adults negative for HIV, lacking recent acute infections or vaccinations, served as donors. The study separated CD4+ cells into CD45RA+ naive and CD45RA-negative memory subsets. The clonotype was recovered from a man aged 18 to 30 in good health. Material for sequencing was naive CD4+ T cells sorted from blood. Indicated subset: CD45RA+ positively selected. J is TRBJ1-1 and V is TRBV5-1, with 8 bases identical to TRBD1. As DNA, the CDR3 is TGCGCCAGCAGCTACCAAGGACAGGGCGACACTGAAGCTTTCTTT. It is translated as CASSYQGQGDTEAFF.